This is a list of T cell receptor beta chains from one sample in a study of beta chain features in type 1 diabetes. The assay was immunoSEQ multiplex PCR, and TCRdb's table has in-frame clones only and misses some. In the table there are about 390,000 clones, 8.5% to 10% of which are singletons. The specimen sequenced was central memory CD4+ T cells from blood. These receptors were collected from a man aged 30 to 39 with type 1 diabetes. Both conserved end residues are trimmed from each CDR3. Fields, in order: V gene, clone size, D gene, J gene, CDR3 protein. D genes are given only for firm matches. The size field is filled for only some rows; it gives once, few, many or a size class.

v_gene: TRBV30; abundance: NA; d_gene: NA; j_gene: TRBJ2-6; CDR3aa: AWALKGANVLT
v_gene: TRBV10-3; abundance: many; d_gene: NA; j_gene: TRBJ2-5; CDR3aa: AISESGETQY
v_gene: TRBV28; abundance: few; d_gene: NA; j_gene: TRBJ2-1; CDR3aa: ASSPGTNNEQF
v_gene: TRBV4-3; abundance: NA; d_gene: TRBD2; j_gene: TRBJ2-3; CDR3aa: ASSPLDGTSGRSTDTQY
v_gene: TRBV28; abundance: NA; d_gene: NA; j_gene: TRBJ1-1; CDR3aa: ASYLDGFRDANTEAF
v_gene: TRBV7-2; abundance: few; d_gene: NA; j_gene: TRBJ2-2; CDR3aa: ASSRLDAVGELF
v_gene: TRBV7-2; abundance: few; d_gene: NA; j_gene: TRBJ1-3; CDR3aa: ASSFSQGGNTIY
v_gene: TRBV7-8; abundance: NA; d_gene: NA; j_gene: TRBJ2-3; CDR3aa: ASSWTTSTDTQY
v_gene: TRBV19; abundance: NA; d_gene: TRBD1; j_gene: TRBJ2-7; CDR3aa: ASSIRQGFSYEQY
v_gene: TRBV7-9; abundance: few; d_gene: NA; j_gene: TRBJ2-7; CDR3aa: ASSLGQGTEQY
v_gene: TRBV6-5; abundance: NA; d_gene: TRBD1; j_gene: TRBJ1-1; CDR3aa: ASSNPDRAAF
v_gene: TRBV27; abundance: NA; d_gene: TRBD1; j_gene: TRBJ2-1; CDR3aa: ASRQRGQGISGSYNEQF
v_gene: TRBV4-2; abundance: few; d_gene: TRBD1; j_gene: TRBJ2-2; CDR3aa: ASSQDHGPGGGTGELF
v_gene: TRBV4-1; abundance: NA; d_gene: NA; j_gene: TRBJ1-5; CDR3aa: ASSQERDQPQH
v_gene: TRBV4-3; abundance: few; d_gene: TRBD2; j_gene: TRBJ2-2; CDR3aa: ASSQDLTAGDDPTGELF
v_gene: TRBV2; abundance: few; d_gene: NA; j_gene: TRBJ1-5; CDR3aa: ASTPGRPDQPQH
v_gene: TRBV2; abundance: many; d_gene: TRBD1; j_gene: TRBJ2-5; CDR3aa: ASSDRVYQETQY
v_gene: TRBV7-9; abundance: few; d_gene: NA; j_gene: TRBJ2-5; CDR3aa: ASKMSGSGVGETQY
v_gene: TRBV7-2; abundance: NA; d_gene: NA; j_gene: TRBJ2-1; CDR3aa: ASSLSLRGSSYNEQF
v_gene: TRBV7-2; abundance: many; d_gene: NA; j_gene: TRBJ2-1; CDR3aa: ATPLRAMGEQF
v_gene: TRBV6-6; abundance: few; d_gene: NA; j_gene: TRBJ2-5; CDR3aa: ASSYPQGGQETQY
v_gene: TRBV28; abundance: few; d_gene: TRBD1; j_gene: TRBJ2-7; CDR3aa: ASSQIQGAKREQY
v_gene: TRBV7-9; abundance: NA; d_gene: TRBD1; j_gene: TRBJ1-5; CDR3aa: ASSFTGGHQPQH
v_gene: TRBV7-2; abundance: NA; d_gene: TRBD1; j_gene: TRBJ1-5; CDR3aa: ASSLPRGGGGNQPQH
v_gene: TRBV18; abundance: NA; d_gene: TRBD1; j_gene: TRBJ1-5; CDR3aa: ASSLTGKDQPQH
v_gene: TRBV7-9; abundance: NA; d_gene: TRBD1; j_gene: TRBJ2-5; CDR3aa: ASSRTGNQETQY
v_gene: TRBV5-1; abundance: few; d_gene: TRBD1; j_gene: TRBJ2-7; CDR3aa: ASSLAGTGSYEQY
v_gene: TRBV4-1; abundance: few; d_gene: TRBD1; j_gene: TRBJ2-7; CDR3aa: ASSRKQGTYEQY
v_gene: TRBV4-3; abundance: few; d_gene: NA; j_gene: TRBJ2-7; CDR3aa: ASSQLVGVTYEQY
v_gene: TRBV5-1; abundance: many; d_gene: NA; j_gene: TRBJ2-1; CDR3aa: ASSTPETAANEQF
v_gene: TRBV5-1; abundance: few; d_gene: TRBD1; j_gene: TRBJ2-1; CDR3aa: ASSLGQGANEQF
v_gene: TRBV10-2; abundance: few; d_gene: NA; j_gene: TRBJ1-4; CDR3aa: ASSGSTSLNEKLF
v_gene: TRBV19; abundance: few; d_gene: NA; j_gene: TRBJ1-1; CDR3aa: ASRPTGTAALNTEAF
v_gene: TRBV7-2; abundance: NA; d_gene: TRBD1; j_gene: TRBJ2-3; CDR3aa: ASSLAPGQGLDTQY
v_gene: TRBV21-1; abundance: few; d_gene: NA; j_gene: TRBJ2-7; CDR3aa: ASSKAGKRAFSYEQY
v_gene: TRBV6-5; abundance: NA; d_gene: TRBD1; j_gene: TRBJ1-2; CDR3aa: ASSPARDRVERYT
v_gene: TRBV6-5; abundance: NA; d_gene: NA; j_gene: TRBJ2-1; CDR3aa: ASSEVAGYNEQF
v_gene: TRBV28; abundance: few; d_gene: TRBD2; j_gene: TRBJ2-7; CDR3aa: ASGGGSTAQY
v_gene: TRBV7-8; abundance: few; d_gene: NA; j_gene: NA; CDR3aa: ASSLVSGMSSYEQY
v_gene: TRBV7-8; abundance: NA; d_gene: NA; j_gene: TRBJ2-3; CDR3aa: ASSFQGPSDTQY
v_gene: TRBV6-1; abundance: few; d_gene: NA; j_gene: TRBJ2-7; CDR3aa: ASTSIAANSYEQY
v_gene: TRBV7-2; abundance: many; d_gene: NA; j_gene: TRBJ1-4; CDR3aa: ASRTRATNEKLF
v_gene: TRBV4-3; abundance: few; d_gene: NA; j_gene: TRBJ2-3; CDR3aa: ASRPVGGTDTQY
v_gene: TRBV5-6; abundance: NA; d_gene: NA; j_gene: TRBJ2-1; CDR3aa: ASSLSGRGLFIWF
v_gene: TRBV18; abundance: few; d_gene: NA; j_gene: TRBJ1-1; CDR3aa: ASSPPRTTTEAF
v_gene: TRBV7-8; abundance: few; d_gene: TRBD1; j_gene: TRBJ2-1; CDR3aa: ASSLSTGVGLGSYNEQF
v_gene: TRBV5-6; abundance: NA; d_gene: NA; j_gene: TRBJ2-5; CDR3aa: ASSNPIGDARGETQY